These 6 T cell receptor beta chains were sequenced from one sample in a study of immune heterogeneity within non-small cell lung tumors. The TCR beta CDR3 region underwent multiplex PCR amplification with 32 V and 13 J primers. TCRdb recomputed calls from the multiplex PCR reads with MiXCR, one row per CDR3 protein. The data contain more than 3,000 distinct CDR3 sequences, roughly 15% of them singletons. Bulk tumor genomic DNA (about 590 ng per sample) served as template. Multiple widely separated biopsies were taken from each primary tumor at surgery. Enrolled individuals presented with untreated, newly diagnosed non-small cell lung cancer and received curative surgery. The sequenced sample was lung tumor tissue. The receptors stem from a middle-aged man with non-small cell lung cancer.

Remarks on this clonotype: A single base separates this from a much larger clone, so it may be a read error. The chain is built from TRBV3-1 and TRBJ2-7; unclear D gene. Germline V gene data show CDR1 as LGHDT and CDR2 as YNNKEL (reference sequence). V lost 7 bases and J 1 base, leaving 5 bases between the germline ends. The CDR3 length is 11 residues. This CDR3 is CASILSYEQYF. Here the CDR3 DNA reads TGTGCCAGCATCCTTTCCTACGAGCAGTACTTC.

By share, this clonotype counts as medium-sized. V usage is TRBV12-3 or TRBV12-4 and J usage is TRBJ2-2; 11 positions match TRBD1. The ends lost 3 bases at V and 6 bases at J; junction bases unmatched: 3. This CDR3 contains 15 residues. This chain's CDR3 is CASSFRTGGPGELFF. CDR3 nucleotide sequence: TGTGCCAGCAGTTTCCGGACAGGGGGCCCCGGGGAGCTGTTTTTT.

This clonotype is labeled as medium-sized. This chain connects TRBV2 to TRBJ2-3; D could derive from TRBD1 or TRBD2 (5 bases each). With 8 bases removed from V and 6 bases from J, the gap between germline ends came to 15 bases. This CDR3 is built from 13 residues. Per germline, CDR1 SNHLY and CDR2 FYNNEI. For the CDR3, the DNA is TGTGCCAGCGGGGACCCCCACGGGGATACGCAGTATTTT. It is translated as CASGDPHGDTQYF.

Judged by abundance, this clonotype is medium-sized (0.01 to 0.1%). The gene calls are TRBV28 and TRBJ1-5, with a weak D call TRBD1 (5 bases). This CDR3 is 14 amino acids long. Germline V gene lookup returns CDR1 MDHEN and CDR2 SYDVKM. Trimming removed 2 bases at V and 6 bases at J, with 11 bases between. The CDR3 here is CASSLSGGFQPQHF. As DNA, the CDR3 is TGTGCCAGCAGTTTAAGCGGGGGGTTTCAGCCCCAGCATTTT.

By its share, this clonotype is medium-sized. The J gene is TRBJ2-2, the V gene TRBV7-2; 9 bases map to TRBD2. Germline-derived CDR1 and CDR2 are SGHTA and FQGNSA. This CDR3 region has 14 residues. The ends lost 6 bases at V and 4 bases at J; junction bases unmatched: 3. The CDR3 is CASRLAGTTGELFF. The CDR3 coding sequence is TGTGCCAGCAGGCTAGCGGGAACCACCGGGGAGCTGTTTTTT.

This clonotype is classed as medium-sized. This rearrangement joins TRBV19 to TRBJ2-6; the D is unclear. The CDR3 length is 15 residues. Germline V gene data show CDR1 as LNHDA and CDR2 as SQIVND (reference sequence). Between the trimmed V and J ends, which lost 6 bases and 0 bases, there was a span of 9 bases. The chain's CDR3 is CASRFGTSGANVLTF. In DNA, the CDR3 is TGTGCCAGTAGATTTGGTACCTCTGGGGCCAACGTCCTGACTTTC.